The TCR beta chain described here comes from a study of T cell responses to AZD1222 COVID-19 vaccine. General study results and limits: Baseline seropositivity occurred in only 5 or 6 AZD1222 recipients. Recipients of two AZD1222 doses showed rising Spike-specific TCR breadth and depth. The peak T cell response came first, and repertoires were sampled only after it.

With V trimmed by 5 bases and J by 6 bases, 7 bases remained unmatched. Looked up from germline, CDR1 is SGHTA and CDR2 is FQGNSA. This CDR3 region has 15 residues. The assay was immunoSEQ multiplex PCR, and TCRdb's table has in-frame clones only and misses some. Of roughly 150,000 clones listed, 70% to 90% are singletons. As to this clone: Antigen unknown.

This TCR was sampled from an adult who had recovered from COVID-19. This specimen was peripheral blood, taken after recovery from COVID-19. The chain uses TRBV7-2 and TRBJ2-3, with 11 bases that match TRBD2. As DNA, the CDR3 is TGTGCCAGCAGCCCGACTAGCGGGGTGGGGGATACGCAGTATTTT. Its translation: CASSPTSGVGDTQYF.